This is a list of T cell receptor beta chains from one sample in a study of blood T cell repertoires in COVID-19. Using immunoSEQ multiplex PCR, the repertoire was profiled, and TCRdb retains in-frame clones only, with some absent. The table has about 280,000 clones, about 85% seen once. Sequencing used PBMCs or T cells enriched from blood (not recorded which). These receptors all come from a woman aged 45-59 years who had recovered from COVID-19. CDR3s include the opening cysteine and the closing phenylalanine or tryptophan. Each record gives: clone size, J gene, V gene, CDR3 length, D gene, CDR3 DNA, CDR3 protein. The D gene is left open where the match is weak. For some rows the clone size is stated as once, few or many, or as a class when expanded; others skip it.

. TRBJ2-5 TRBV2 13 TRBD2 TGTGCCGGAGCGGGGCAGGCGCAAGAGACCCAGTACTTC CAGAGQAQETQYF
. TRBJ1-2 TRBV9 15 TRBD1 TGTGCCAGCAGCAGATTCGGACAGGGATTAGGTGGCTACACCTTC CASSRFGQGLGGYTF
. TRBJ2-7 TRBV6-1 13 . TGTGCCAGCAGTCCCCAGACAGGCTACGAGCAGTACTTC CASSPQTGYEQYF
. TRBJ1-1 TRBV7-9 14 . TGTGCCAGCAGTCGGCGTGAGGCGAACACTGAAGCTTTCTTT CASSRREANTEAFF
. TRBJ2-7 TRBV28 14 . TGTGCCAGCATGTCCCAGGGGCCGACCTACGAGCAGTACTTC CASMSQGPTYEQYF
. TRBJ1-2 TRBV2 15 . TGTGCCAGCAGGATTGGGGCAGGGGCTAGCTATGGCTACACCTTC CASRIGAGASYGYTF
. TRBJ2-2 TRBV27 13 TRBD2 TGTGCCAGCAGTTTTAGCGGGTCCGGGGAGCTGTTTTTT CASSFSGSGELFF
. TRBJ1-1 TRBV19 15 TRBD1 TGTGCCAGTAGAAACGGCGGGACAGGGAACACTGAAGCTTTCTTT CASRNGGTGNTEAFF
. TRBJ2-1 TRBV2 15 . TGTGCCAGCAGTGAAGCCGGACATTTCGTCAATGAGCAGTTCTTC CASSEAGHFVNEQFF
. TRBJ1-5 TRBV12-3/TRBV12-4 13 . TGTGCCAGCAGTTTCTATCTAAATCAGCCCCAGCATTTT CASSFYLNQPQHF
few TRBJ1-6 TRBV27 12 . TGTGCCAGCAGTTTAATTGGGGGGTCCCTCCACTTT CASSLIGGSLHF
once TRBJ2-3 TRBV5-8 14 . TGTGCCAGCAGCTTTTGGTCTGGCCCAGATACGCAGTATTTT CASSFWSGPDTQYF
. TRBJ1-5 TRBV30 13 . TGTGCCTGGAGTTCAGGGGCGGTTCAGCCCCAGCATTTT CAWSSGAVQPQHF
. TRBJ2-1 TRBV28 18 TRBD1 TGTGCCAGCAGTCCCGGGGGGACAGGGGGCGCGGGGGGAAATGAGCAGTTCTTC CASSPGGTGGAGGNEQFF
. TRBJ2-1 TRBV9 15 TRBD2 TGTGCCAGCAGCGTAACGGGACTAGATAGTAATGAGCAGTTCTTC CASSVTGLDSNEQFF
. TRBJ2-7 TRBV19 15 TRBD2 TGTGCCAGTAGTATCGGACTAGCGCGAACCTACGAGCAGTACTTC CASSIGLARTYEQYF
. TRBJ2-2 TRBV11-2 16 . TGTGCCAGCAGCTTAGCGGGGTTTGGAGACACCGGGGAGCTGTTTTTT CASSLAGFGDTGELFF
. TRBJ2-1 TRBV30 13 . TGTGCTCGAGGGAGGGGGAGTTACAATGAGCAGTTCTTC CARGRGSYNEQFF
once TRBJ2-7 TRBV19 14 . TGTGCCAGTAAGACCCAACAGAGCTCCTACGAGCAGTACTTC CASKTQQSSYEQYF
. TRBJ1-6 TRBV5-4 15 . TGTGCCAGCACCACATTGGGAGAGCACGGTTCACCCCTCCACTTT CASTTLGEHGSPLHF
. TRBJ2-2 TRBV6-1 16 TRBD2 TGTGCCAGCAGTGAATTTAGCGGGGTTAACACCGGGGAGCTGTTTTTT CASSEFSGVNTGELFF
. TRBJ1-5 TRBV5-6 15 TRBD1 TGTGCCAGCAGCCCCGGGACAGGGGACGATCAGCCCCAGCATTTT CASSPGTGDDQPQHF
. TRBJ2-3 TRBV2 16 . TGTGCCAGCAGGGCTCGACAGGATATTAGCACAGATACGCAGTATTTT CASRARQDISTDTQYF
. TRBJ1-1 TRBV5-1 14 . TGCGCCAGCAGCTTGTCCGGGGGGTACACTGAAGCTTTCTTT CASSLSGGYTEAFF
. TRBJ1-2 TRBV2 14 . TGTGCCAGCAGTGGGACACGGACCAGCTATGGCTACACCTTC CASSGTRTSYGYTF
few TRBJ2-4 TRBV3-1/TRBV3-2 16 TRBD1 TGTGCCAGCAGCCAGATAAAGGGACAGGGGGGGGACATTCAGTACTTC CASSQIKGQGGDIQYF
. TRBJ1-1 TRBV10-3 14 . TGTGCCATCAGCCCTTCCGAGGAGGACACTGAAGCTTTCTTT CAISPSEEDTEAFF
few TRBJ1-1 TRBV19 15 . TGTGCCAGTAGTATGCAGGCACGGGAAGACACTGAAGCTTTCTTT CASSMQAREDTEAFF
once TRBJ1-6 TRBV10-1 12 . TGCGCCAGCAGTTCGTTGAATTCACCCCTCCACTTT CASSSLNSPLHF
. TRBJ1-3 TRBV3-1/TRBV3-2 13 . TGTGCCAGCAGCCAAGCGGGGGGAAACACCATATATTTT CASSQAGGNTIYF
. TRBJ1-6 TRBV6-5 16 . TGTGCCAGCAGTTCCTGGACAGCGACTTATAATTCACCCCTCCACTTT CASSSWTATYNSPLHF
. TRBJ1-5 TRBV19 16 . TGTGCCAGTAGTATAGGGACGGGAGGAGGCAATCAGCCCCAGCATTTT CASSIGTGGGNQPQHF
. TRBJ2-5 TRBV5-1 13 . TGCGCCAGCAGCTTATCGAGTCGAGAGACCCAGTACTTC CASSLSSRETQYF
. TRBJ2-1 TRBV28 19 . TGTGCCAGCAGTTCGTTACGCGGGGAGAAAAATAGCTCCTACAATGAGCAGTTCTTC CASSSLRGEKNSSYNEQFF
few TRBJ2-7 TRBV12-3/TRBV12-4 13 . TGTGCCAGCAGTTTAATAAGGGGAAGGGAGCAGTACTTC CASSLIRGREQYF
. TRBJ2-7 TRBV29-1 14 TRBD2 TGCAGCGTTGAAGAAAGTCGGGGGGTGGCCGAGCAGTACTTC CSVEESRGVAEQYF
. TRBJ1-5 TRBV29-1 13 TRBD1 TGCAGCGTTTCGGACAGGCTAAATCAGCCCCAGCATTTT CSVSDRLNQPQHF
. TRBJ1-3 TRBV2 16 . TGTGCCAGCAGTGCCCCTGGACACTCCTCTGGAAACACCATATATTTT CASSAPGHSSGNTIYF
few TRBJ1-2 TRBV5-1 14 . TGCGCCAGCAGCAGAGAGACAATCGGCTATGGCTACACCTTC CASSRETIGYGYTF
. TRBJ2-7 TRBV2 11 . TGTGCCAGCAGTGACAGCTACGAGCAGTACTTC CASSDSYEQYF
. TRBJ2-1 TRBV20-1 17 TRBD2 TGCAGTGCTAGTGGGATGAGCGGGGTAGGTTCCTACAATGAGCAGTTCTTC CSASGMSGVGSYNEQFF
few TRBJ1-6 TRBV5-8 15 . TGTGCCAGCAGCTTCCAGGGGCTGATTAATTCACCCCTCCACTTT CASSFQGLINSPLHF
. TRBJ1-6 TRBV27 13 . TGTGCCAGCAGTTTAGGGGGGAATTCACCCCTCCACTTT CASSLGGNSPLHF
. TRBJ1-6 TRBV15 17 TRBD1 TGTGCCACCAGCAGAGGCCAGGGGGCGCATTTAGGTTCACCCCTCCACTTT CATSRGQGAHLGSPLHF
few TRBJ1-5 TRBV28 17 . TGTGCCAGCAGCCCCATAAAAAGATACATTACAGTCCGACCCCAGCATTTT CASSPIKRYITVRPQHF
once TRBJ2-1 TRBV7-3 15 . TGTGCCAGCAGTCCTCAACCCTACCCCAACAATGAGCAGTTCTTC CASSPQPYPNNEQFF
. TRBJ2-7 TRBV6-5 15 . TGTGCCAGCAGCCCATCACTAGCCAGCTCCTACGAGCAGTACTTC CASSPSLASSYEQYF
. TRBJ1-2 TRBV11-2 17 . TGTGCCAGCAGCTTAGATGTAGTTGGCAGGGCAAACTATGGCTACACCTTC CASSLDVVGRANYGYTF
. TRBJ2-3 TRBV19 14 . TGTGCCAGTAGCAAAACGCGAATAGCGGATACGCAGTATTTT CASSKTRIADTQYF
. TRBJ1-1 TRBV5-4 14 . TGTGCCAGCAGCTTTCACCCGTCGCGGACTGAAGCTTTCTTT CASSFHPSRTEAFF
. TRBJ2-3 TRBV7-2 17 TRBD2 TGTGCCAGCAGCTTAACCTGGCGCGGGAGAGGCACAGATACGCAGTATTTT CASSLTWRGRGTDTQYF
. TRBJ1-1 TRBV25-1 14 TRBD1 TGTGCCAGCAGTGAATCGAGGGGGCGCGGTGAAGCTTTCTTT CASSESRGRGEAFF
. TRBJ1-6 TRBV11-2 14 . TGTGCCAGCAGCTTAGGAAGGGGCGGTTCACCCCTCCACTTT CASSLGRGGSPLHF
. TRBJ2-1 TRBV7-6 12 TRBD1 TGTGCCAGCAGCTTCCAGGGGGCTGAGCAGTTCTTC CASSFQGAEQFF
few TRBJ1-5 TRBV19 16 TRBD1 TGTGCCAGTAGTATAGTGACAGGGTTGAACAATCAGCCCCAGCATTTT CASSIVTGLNNQPQHF
. TRBJ1-3 TRBV5-1 16 TRBD1 TGCGCCAGCAGCTTAGGACAGGGGGCCTCTGGAAACACCATATATTTT CASSLGQGASGNTIYF
. TRBJ1-2 TRBV30 13 TRBD1 TGTGCCTCAAATCAGGGGGTGGGAAGTGGCTACACCTTC CASNQGVGSGYTF
. TRBJ1-2 TRBV4-1 15 TRBD1 TGCGCCAGCAGCTACGGACAGGGGAGGAACTATGGCTACACCTTC CASSYGQGRNYGYTF